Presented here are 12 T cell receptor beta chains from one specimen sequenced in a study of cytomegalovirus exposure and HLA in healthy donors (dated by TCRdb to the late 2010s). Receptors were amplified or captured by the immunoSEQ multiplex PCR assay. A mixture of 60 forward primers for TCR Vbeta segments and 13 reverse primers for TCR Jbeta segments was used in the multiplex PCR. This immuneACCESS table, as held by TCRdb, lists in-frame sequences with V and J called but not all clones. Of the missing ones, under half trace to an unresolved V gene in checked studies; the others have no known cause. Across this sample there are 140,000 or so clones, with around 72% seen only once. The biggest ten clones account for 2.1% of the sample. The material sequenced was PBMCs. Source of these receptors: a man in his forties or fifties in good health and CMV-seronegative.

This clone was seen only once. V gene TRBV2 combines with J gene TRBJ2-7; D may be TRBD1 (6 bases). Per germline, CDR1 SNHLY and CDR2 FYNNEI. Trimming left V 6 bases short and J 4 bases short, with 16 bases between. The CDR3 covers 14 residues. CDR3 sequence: CASSPAGDIYEQYF. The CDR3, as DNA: TGTGCCAGCAGCCCAGCAGGGGATATTTACGAGCAGTACTTC.

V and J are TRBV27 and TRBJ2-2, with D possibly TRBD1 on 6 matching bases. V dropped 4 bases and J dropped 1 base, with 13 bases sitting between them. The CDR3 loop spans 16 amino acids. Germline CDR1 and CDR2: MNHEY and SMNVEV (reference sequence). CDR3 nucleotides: TGTGCCAGCAGTTCCCCGTCCAGGGGGAACACCGGGGAGCTGTTTTTT. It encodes CASSSPSRGNTGELFF.

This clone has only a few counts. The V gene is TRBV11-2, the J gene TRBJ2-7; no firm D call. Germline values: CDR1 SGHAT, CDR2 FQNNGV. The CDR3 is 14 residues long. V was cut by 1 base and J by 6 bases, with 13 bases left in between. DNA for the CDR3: TGTGCCAGCAGCTTAGGTACAGACAATTTCGAGCAGTACTTC. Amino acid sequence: CASSLGTDNFEQYF.

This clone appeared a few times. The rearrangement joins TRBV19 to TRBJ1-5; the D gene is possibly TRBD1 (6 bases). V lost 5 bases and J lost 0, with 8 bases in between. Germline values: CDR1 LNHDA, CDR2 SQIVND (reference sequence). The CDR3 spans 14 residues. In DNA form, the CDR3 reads TGTGCCAGTAGTTCAGGGGTTAGCAATCAGCCCCAGCATTTT. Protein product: CASSSGVSNQPQHF.

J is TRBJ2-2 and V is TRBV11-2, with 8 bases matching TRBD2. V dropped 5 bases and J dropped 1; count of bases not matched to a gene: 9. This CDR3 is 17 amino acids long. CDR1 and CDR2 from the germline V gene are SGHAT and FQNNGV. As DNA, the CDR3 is TGTGCCAGCAGCCCTACTCTACTAGCGGAGAACACCGGGGAGCTGTTTTTT. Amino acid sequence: CASSPTLLAENTGELFF.

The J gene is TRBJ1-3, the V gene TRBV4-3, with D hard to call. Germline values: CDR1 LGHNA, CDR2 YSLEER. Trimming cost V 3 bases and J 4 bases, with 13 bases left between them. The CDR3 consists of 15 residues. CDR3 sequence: CASSHQATRGNTIYF. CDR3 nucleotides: TGCGCCAGCAGCCATCAAGCAACGAGGGGAAACACCATATATTTT.

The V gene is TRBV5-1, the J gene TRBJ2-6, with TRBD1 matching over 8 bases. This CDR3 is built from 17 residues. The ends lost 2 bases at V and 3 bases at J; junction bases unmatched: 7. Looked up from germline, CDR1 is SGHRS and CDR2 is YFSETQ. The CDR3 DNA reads TGCGCCAGCAGCTTCGGCACAGGGGGTGGTGGGGCCAACGTCCTGACTTTC. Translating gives CASSFGTGGGGANVLTF.

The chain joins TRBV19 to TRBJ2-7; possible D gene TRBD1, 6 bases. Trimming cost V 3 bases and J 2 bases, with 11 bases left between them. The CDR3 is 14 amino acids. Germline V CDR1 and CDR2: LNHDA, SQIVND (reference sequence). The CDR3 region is CASSIRQDAYEQYF. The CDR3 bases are TGTGCCAGTAGTATCCGACAGGATGCCTACGAGCAGTACTTC.

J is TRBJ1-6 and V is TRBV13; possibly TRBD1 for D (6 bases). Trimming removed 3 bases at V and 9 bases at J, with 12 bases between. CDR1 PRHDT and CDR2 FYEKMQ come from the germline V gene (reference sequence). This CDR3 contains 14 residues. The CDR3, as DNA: TGTGCCAGCAGCTTCTCCGTGGGGGCTTCACCCCTCCACTTT. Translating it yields CASSFSVGASPLHF.

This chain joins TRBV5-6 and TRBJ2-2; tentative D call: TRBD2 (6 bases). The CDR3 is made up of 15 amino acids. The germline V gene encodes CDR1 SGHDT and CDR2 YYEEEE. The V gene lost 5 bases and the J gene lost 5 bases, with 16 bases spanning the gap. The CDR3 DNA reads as TGTGCCAGCAGGGAGCAGGGAGGAGGGACCGGGGAGCTGTTTTTT. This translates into CASREQGGGTGELFF.

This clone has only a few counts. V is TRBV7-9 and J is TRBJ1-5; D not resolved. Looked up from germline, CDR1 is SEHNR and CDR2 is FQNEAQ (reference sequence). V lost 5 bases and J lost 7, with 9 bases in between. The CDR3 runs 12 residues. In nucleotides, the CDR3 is TGTGCCAGCAGCCATGCGGGGCAGCCCCAGCATTTT. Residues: CASSHAGQPQHF. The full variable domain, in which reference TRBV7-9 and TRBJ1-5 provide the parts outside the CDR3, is DTGVSQNPRHKITKRGQNVTFRCDPISEHNRLYWYRQTLGQGPEFLTYFQNEAQLEKSRLLSDRFSAERPKGSFSTLEIQRTEQGDSAMYLCASSHAGQPQHFGDGTRLSIL.

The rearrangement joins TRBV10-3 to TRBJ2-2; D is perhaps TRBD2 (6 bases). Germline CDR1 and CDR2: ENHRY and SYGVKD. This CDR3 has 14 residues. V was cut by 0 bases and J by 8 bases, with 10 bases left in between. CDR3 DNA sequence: TGTGCCATCAGTGAGTCAAGGGAGGTAGGGGAGCTGTTTTTT. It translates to CAISESREVGELFF.